The clone carrying this T cell receptor (beta chain) came up many times. This entry is derived from a study of T-cell reconstitution after alpha-beta-depleted transplantation in children. For TCRbeta, the library was prepared with unique molecular identifiers. TCRdb processed the PCR reads anew with MiXCR; each CDR3 protein has one entry. The sample shows hundreds of thousands of distinct CDR3 sequences, approximately 17% of them seen only once. J lost 8 bases, V lost 1 base, and 9 bases had no gene match. This CDR3 is 16 amino acids long. Germline V gene sequence: CDR1 DFQATT, CDR2 SNEGSKA (reference sequence).

The sequence was collected from a human donor who donated a stem cell graft to a child with acute myeloid leukemia. The chain carries TRBV20-1 and TRBJ2-1; 12 positions agree with TRBD2. The material was PBMCs from the stem cell graft donor, obtained from the stem cell graft. CDR3 coding DNA: TGCAGTGCTAGAGCCCTGACTAGCGGGGGCTGGGATGAGCAGTTCTTC. Protein product: CSARALTSGGWDEQFF.